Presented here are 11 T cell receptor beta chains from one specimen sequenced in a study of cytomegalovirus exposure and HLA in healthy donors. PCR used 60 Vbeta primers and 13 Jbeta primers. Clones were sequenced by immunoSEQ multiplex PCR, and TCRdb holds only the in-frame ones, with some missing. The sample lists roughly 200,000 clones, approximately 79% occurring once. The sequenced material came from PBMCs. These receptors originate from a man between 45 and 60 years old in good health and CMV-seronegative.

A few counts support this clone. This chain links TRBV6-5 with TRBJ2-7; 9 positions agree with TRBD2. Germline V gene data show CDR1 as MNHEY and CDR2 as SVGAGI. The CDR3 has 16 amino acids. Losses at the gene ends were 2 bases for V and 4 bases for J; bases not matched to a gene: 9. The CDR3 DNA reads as TGTGCCAGCAGTTACCGCGGATTAGCGGGAGTTTACGAGCAGTACTTC. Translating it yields CASSYRGLAGVYEQYF.

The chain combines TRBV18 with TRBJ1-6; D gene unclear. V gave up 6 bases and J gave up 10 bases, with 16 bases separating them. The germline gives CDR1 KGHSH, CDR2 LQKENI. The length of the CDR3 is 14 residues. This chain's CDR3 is CASSQDEGGSPLHF. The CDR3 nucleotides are TGTGCCAGCTCTCAGGACGAAGGCGGGTCACCCCTCCACTTT.

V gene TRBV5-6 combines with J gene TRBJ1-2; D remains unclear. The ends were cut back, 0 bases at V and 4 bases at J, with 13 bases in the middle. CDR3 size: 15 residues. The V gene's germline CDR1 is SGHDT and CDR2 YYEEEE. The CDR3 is CASSLDPGLLYGYTF. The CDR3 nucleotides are TGTGCCAGCAGCTTGGATCCAGGCCTTCTCTATGGCTACACCTTC.

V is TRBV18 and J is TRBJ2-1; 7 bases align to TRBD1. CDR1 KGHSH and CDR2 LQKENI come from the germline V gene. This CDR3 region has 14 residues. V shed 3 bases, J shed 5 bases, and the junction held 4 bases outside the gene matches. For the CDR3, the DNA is TGTGCCAGCTCACCGCGGACAGGAAACAATGAGCAGTTCTTC. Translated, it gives CASSPRTGNNEQFF.

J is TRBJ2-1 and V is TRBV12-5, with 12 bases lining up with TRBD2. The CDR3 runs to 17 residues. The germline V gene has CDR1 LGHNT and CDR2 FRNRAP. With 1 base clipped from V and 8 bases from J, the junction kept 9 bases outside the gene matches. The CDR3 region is CASGLGLAGVSRDEQFF. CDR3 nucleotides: TGTGCTAGTGGTTTGGGACTAGCGGGAGTAAGTAGAGATGAGCAGTTCTTC.

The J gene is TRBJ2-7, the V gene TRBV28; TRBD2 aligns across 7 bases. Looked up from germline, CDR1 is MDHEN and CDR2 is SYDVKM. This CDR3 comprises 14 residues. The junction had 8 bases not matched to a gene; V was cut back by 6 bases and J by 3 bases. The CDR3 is CASSHGLAVYEQYF. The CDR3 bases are TGTGCCAGCAGCCATGGTCTAGCGGTCTACGAGCAGTACTTC.

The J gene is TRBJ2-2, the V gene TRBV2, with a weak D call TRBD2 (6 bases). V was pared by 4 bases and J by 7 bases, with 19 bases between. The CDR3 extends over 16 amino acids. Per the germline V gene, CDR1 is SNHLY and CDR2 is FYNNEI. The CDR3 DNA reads TGTGCCAGCAGTGTGGGTGGGGGGAGTCTTGGCGGGGAGCTGTTTTTT. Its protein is CASSVGGGSLGGELFF.

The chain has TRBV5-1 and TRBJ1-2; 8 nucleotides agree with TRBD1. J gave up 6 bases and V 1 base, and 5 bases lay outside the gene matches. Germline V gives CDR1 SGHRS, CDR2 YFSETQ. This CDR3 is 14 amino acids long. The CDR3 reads CASSLIGRGHGYTF. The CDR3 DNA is TGCGCCAGCAGCTTGATAGGCAGGGGGCATGGCTACACCTTC.

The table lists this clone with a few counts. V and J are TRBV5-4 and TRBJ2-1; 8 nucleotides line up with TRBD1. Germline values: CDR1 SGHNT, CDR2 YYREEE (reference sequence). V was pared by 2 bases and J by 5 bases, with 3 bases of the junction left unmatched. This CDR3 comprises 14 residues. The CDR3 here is CASSFLDRDNEQFF. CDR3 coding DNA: TGTGCCAGCAGCTTTTTGGACAGGGACAATGAGCAGTTCTTC. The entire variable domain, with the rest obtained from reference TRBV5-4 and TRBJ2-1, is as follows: ETGVTQSPTHLIKTRGQQVTLRCSSQSGHNTVSWYQQALGQGPQFIFQYYREEENGRGNFPPRFSGLQFPNYSSELNVNALELDDSALYLCASSFLDRDNEQFFGPGTRLTVL.

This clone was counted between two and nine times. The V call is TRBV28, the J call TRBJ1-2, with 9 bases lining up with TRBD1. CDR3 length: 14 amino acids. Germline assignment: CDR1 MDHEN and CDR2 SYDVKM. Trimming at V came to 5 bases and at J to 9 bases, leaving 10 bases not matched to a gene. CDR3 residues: CASSGGDRAVRYTF. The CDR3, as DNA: TGTGCCAGCAGTGGGGGGGACAGGGCGGTTCGCTACACCTTC.

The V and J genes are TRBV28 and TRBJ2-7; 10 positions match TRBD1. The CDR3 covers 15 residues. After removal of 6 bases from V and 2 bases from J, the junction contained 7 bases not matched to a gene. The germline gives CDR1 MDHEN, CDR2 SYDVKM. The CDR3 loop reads CASSQGGQGAYEQYF. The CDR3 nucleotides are TGTGCCAGCAGCCAAGGCGGACAGGGGGCCTACGAGCAGTACTTC.